These 27 T cell receptor beta chains were sequenced from one sample in a study of blood T cell repertoires in COVID-19. Profiling relied on immunoSEQ multiplex PCR, and the TCRdb table lists in-frame clones only, not all of them. The data contain fewer than 150,000 clones, 87% of them singletons. Sequences were obtained from peripheral blood. The origin of the receptors is a human donor in a cohort sampled during active COVID-19.

The rearrangement joins TRBV19 to TRBJ1-5; tentative D call: TRBD1 (5 bases). The CDR3 contains 16 residues. V dropped 1 base and J dropped 4 bases, with 14 bases sitting between them. Germline CDR1 reads LNHDA; CDR2 reads SQIVND (reference sequence). CDR3 sequence reads: CASSIVQEEWNQPQHF. CDR3 nucleotide sequence: TGTGCCAGTAGTATAGTACAGGAAGAATGGAATCAGCCCCAGCATTTT.

The chain recombines TRBV11-2 with TRBJ1-2; 11 bases are a match to TRBD1. V lost 5 bases and J lost 0; bases outside the gene matches: 11. The CDR3 extends over 18 amino acids. The germline V gene encodes CDR1 SGHAT and CDR2 FQNNGV. In DNA form, the CDR3 reads TGTGCCAGCAGCCAAAACCGGGACAGGGGGAATGCTAACTATGGCTACACCTTC. This sequence encodes CASSQNRDRGNANYGYTF.

The V and J genes are TRBV5-1 and TRBJ1-2; a weak D match, TRBD1 (5 bases). Trimming stripped 1 base from V and 6 bases from J, with 13 bases between. The CDR3 has 14 amino acids. CDR1 SGHRS and CDR2 YFSETQ come from the germline V gene. This CDR3 is CASSLFQGLDGYTF. CDR3 nucleotides: TGCGCCAGCAGCTTGTTTCAGGGTTTAGATGGCTACACCTTC. Combining the CDR3 with reference TRBV5-1 and TRBJ1-2 gives the whole variable domain KAGVTQTPRYLIKTRGQQVTLSCSPISGHRSVSWYQQTPGQGLQFLFEYFSETQRNKGNFPGRFSGRQFSNSRSEMNVSTLELGDSALYLCASSLFQGLDGYTFGSGTRLTVV.

This sequence joins TRBV10-1 and TRBJ2-5; TRBD1 matches at 10 bases. The CDR3 extends over 14 amino acids. Per the germline V gene, CDR1 is WNHNN and CDR2 is SYGVQD (reference sequence). V was pared by 8 bases and J by 4 bases, with 7 bases of the junction left unmatched. The CDR3 reads CASGGTGDAETQYF. CDR3 DNA: TGCGCCAGCGGCGGGACAGGGGATGCAGAGACCCAGTACTTC.

The genes are TRBV28 and TRBJ2-3, with 12 positions matching TRBD2. Germline V gene data show CDR1 as MDHEN and CDR2 as SYDVKM. This CDR3 is built from 16 residues. V shed 3 bases, J shed 6 bases, and the junction held 7 bases outside the gene matches. CDR3 region: CASSLRTSGIGDTQYF. The CDR3 DNA sequence: TGTGCCAGCAGTTTGAGGACTAGCGGGATAGGGGATACGCAGTATTTT.

The chain is built from TRBV19 and TRBJ1-5; TRBD1 is a possible D gene (5 bases). Per the germline V gene, CDR1 is LNHDA and CDR2 is SQIVND (reference sequence). Trimming removed 0 bases from V and 2 bases from J, with 8 bases in between. The CDR3 contains 15 residues. The CDR3 bases are TGTGCCAGTAGTATAGAGCAAGGGGGCAATCAGCCCCAGCATTTT. Amino acids: CASSIEQGGNQPQHF.

The V call is TRBV7-6, the J call TRBJ2-5; 12 nucleotides match TRBD2. The length of the CDR3 is 16 residues. Germline V gene lookup returns CDR1 SGHVS and CDR2 FNYEAQ. V dropped 5 bases and J dropped 5; count of bases not matched to a gene: 9. The DNA of the CDR3 is TGTGCCAGCAGCCGGGGGGCTAGCGGGAGGGCCGAGACCCAGTACTTC. This sequence encodes CASSRGASGRAETQYF.

There are a few counts of this clone. The chain employs TRBV3-1 (or the pseudogene TRBV3-2) and TRBJ1-1; maybe TRBD1 (6 bases). Germline lookup yields CDR1 LGHDT and CDR2 YNNKEL (reference sequence). V lost 1 base and J lost 1, with 10 bases in between. This CDR3 is built from 15 residues. In DNA form, the CDR3 reads TGTGCCAGCAGCCAAGGGGGGCTTCGGAACACTGAAGCTTTCTTT. Protein: CASSQGGLRNTEAFF.

The chain is built from TRBV10-3 and TRBJ1-1, with 9 bases matching TRBD1. The CDR3 has 12 amino acids. Germline assignment: CDR1 ENHRY and CDR2 SYGVKD. With 10 bases clipped from V and 4 bases from J, the junction kept 4 bases outside the gene matches. For the CDR3, the DNA is TGTGCCACCGGGGACAGGGTCACTGAAGCTTTCTTT. Its translation is CATGDRVTEAFF.

This chain uses TRBV6-5 with TRBJ1-2; D is ambiguous. V was shortened by 4 bases and J by 0 bases, with 12 bases between the two germline ends. Germline assignment: CDR1 MNHEY and CDR2 SVGAGI. This CDR3 spans 15 amino acids. CDR3 nucleotide sequence: TGTGCCAGCAGTTTCAGGAGGGCGTCTAACTATGGCTACACCTTC. Its protein product is CASSFRRASNYGYTF.

J is TRBJ2-7 and V is TRBV19; 13 bases map to TRBD2. J was trimmed by 5 bases and V by 5 bases; bases with no gene match: 6. The CDR3 is 15 residues long. Germline-derived CDR1 and CDR2 are LNHDA and SQIVND (reference sequence). CDR3 residues: CASSWTSGSFNEQYF. The CDR3 DNA sequence: TGTGCCAGTAGTTGGACTAGCGGGAGTTTCAACGAGCAGTACTTC.

The V and J genes are TRBV11-3 and TRBJ2-1, with a possible D match to TRBD1 (5 bases). CDR1 is SGHNT and CDR2 is YENEEA in the germline V gene. The V gene lost 0 bases and the J gene lost 10 bases, with 22 bases spanning the gap. The length of the CDR3 is 17 residues. In DNA form, the CDR3 reads TGTGCCAGCAGCTTAGATTGGGCCTCCCGAGGACACAGAGAGCAGTTCTTC. Translating gives CASSLDWASRGHREQFF. The full variable domain, its missing parts supplied by reference TRBV11-3 and TRBJ2-1, is EAGVVQSPRYKIIEKKQPVAFWCNPISGHNTLYWYLQNLGQGPELLIRYENEEAVDDSQLPKDRFSAERLKGVDSTLKIQPAELGDSAVYLCASSLDWASRGHREQFFGPGTRLTVL.

The chain links TRBV5-1 to TRBJ2-3; D gene ambiguous. Germline CDR1 reads SGHRS; CDR2 reads YFSETQ. The CDR3 totals 14 residues. Trimming shortened V by 3 bases and J by 1 base, and 9 bases separated the two germline ends. The CDR3: CASSSFRGTDTQYF. The CDR3 DNA reads as TGCGCCAGCAGCTCCTTTCGGGGCACAGATACGCAGTATTTT.

V gene TRBV24-1 combines with J gene TRBJ1-5; D gene uncertain. CDR1 and CDR2 (germline): KGHDR, SFDVKD. Trimming left V 4 bases short and J 4 bases short, with 13 bases between. The CDR3 covers 15 residues. Here the CDR3 reads CATSESHPENQPQHF. In DNA, the CDR3 is TGTGCCACCAGTGAATCCCACCCGGAGAATCAGCCCCAGCATTTT.

In its sample, this clone was seen once. The V and J genes are TRBV11-3 and TRBJ2-2, with a possible D match to TRBD2 (6 bases). CDR1 and CDR2 (germline): SGHNT, YENEEA. CDR3 length equals 15 residues. V gave up 1 base and J gave up 6 bases, with 12 bases separating them. CDR3 DNA sequence: TGTGCCAGCAGCTTAGCTTTGACTAGTTCCGGGGAGCTGTTTTTT. It specifies CASSLALTSSGELFF.

The V call is TRBV3-1 (or the pseudogene TRBV3-2), the J call TRBJ2-5; weak D call: TRBD2 (7 bases). V lost 0 bases to trimming and J lost 5 bases, with 16 bases between them. The CDR3 is made up of 16 amino acids. The V gene's germline CDR1 is LGHDT and CDR2 YNNKEL (reference sequence). The CDR3 is CASSQDVSGGAETQYF. DNA for the CDR3: TGTGCCAGCAGCCAAGATGTTTCGGGGGGCGCGGAGACCCAGTACTTC.

The chain uses TRBV7-9 and TRBJ2-7; 11 nucleotides match TRBD2. CDR1 is SEHNR, CDR2 FQNEAQ, per germline (reference sequence). This CDR3 spans 15 amino acids. With 2 bases clipped from V and 5 bases from J, the junction kept 5 bases outside the gene matches. The chain's CDR3 is CASSLHSGRADEQYF. CDR3 bases: TGTGCCAGCAGCTTACATAGCGGGAGGGCCGACGAGCAGTACTTC. Full variable domain (rest looked up from reference TRBV7-9 and TRBJ2-7): DTGVSQNPRHKITKRGQNVTFRCDPISEHNRLYWYRQTLGQGPEFLTYFQNEAQLEKSRLLSDRFSAERPKGSFSTLEIQRTEQGDSAMYLCASSLHSGRADEQYFGPGTRLTVT.

This chain links TRBV13 with TRBJ1-2, with a tentative D call TRBD1 (5 bases). Germline loops: CDR1 PRHDT, CDR2 FYEKMQ (reference sequence). Trimming shortened V by 7 bases and J by 4 bases, and 13 bases separated the two germline ends. This CDR3 comprises 13 residues. DNA of the CDR3: TGTGCCAGCAATACCCCGGGGGGCTATGGCTACACCTTC. Its protein product is CASNTPGGYGYTF.

The chain combines TRBV6-5 with TRBJ2-7; TRBD1 matches 8 bases. Looked up from germline, CDR1 is MNHEY and CDR2 is SVGAGI. The CDR3 contains 14 residues. Losses at the gene ends were 6 bases for V and 3 bases for J; bases not matched to a gene: 7. The CDR3 sequence is CASRQGASYYEQYF. CDR3 nucleotides: TGTGCCAGCAGGCAGGGGGCGAGTTACTACGAGCAGTACTTC.

V is TRBV5-6 and J is TRBJ1-5; D gene ambiguous. Deletions cut 2 bases from V and 2 bases from J, with 11 bases between. Germline assignment: CDR1 SGHDT and CDR2 YYEEEE. The CDR3 is 15 amino acids. CDR3 sequence: CASSFAATGNQPQHF. The DNA of the CDR3 is TGTGCCAGCAGCTTCGCGGCAACGGGCAATCAGCCCCAGCATTTT.

V and J are TRBV5-1 and TRBJ1-5, with TRBD1 matching 10 bases. Trimming took 2 bases from V and 3 from J; bases not matched to a gene: 5. CDR1 SGHRS and CDR2 YFSETQ come from the germline V gene. This CDR3 spans 16 amino acids. The CDR3 reads CASSLDRGQDNQPQHF. The CDR3, as DNA: TGCGCCAGCAGCTTAGACAGGGGGCAGGACAATCAGCCCCAGCATTTT. Together with reference TRBV5-1 and TRBJ1-5, the CDR3 gives the full variable domain: KAGVTQTPRYLIKTRGQQVTLSCSPISGHRSVSWYQQTPGQGLQFLFEYFSETQRNKGNFPGRFSGRQFSNSRSEMNVSTLELGDSALYLCASSLDRGQDNQPQHFGDGTRLSIL.

The chain couples TRBV5-1 to TRBJ1-4; no clear D. CDR1 and CDR2 (germline): SGHRS, YFSETQ. The CDR3 is made up of 14 amino acids. V was shortened by 5 bases and J by 2 bases, with 10 bases between the two germline ends. CDR3 DNA: TGCGCCAGCAGAAGAGGTCCGACTAATGAAAAACTGTTTTTT. Translating gives CASRRGPTNEKLFF.

The chain is built from TRBV14 and TRBJ2-2; weak D call: TRBD1 (5 bases). The V end was cut by 0 bases, the J end by 2 bases, with 22 bases between. The CDR3 extends over 20 amino acids. From germline, CDR1 is SGHDN and CDR2 FVKESK. The CDR3 spells CASSQDYPVGLFLNTGELFF. CDR3 nucleotides: TGTGCCAGCAGCCAAGATTATCCCGTGGGGCTATTCCTAAACACCGGGGAGCTGTTTTTT.

The V and J genes are TRBV2 and TRBJ2-1, with TRBD2 matching over 7 bases. J lost 7 bases, V lost 4 bases, and 10 bases had no gene match. The germline gives CDR1 SNHLY, CDR2 FYNNEI. CDR3 size: 15 residues. CDR3 DNA sequence: TGTGCCAGCAGTGTCAAAAGCGGGGCGGCTAATGAGCAGTTCTTC. Amino acid sequence: CASSVKSGAANEQFF. The complete variable domain, with remaining parts taken from reference TRBV2 and TRBJ2-1, reads EPEVTQTPSHQVTQMGQEVILRCVPISNHLYFYWYRQILGQKVEFLVSFYNNEISEKSEIFDDQFSVERPDGSNFTLKIRSTKLEDSAMYFCASSVKSGAANEQFFGPGTRLTVL.

For the CDR3, the DNA is TGTGCCAGCAGCTTGGGGCCCGGACAAAGAAATGAGCAGTTCTTC. Translated: CASSLGPGQRNEQFF. The chain recombines TRBV5-5 with TRBJ2-1, with D possibly TRBD1 on 5 matching bases. The CDR3 consists of 15 residues. CDR1 is SGHKS, CDR2 YYEKEE, per germline (reference sequence). V lost 0 bases and J 7 bases, leaving 14 bases between the germline ends. Filled out from reference TRBV5-5 and TRBJ2-1, the complete variable domain reads DAGVTQSPTHLIKTRGQQVTLRCSPISGHKSVSWYQQVLGQGPQFIFQYYEKEERGRGNFPDRFSARQFPNYSSELNVNALLLGDSALYLCASSLGPGQRNEQFFGPGTRLTVL.

As DNA, the CDR3 is TGCGCCAGCAGTGATGGGACAGCCGATCAGCCCCAGCATTTT. It specifies CASSDGTADQPQHF. The V gene is TRBV10-1, the J gene TRBJ1-5; 7 positions agree with TRBD1. CDR1 WNHNN and CDR2 SYGVQD come from the germline V gene (reference sequence). The trim removed 3 bases at V and 5 bases at J, leaving 4 bases unmatched. This CDR3 spans 14 amino acids.

This sequence joins TRBV7-9 and TRBJ2-5, with TRBD1 as a possible D gene (6 bases). Trimming took off 3 bases at V and 5 bases at J, with 13 bases between the two ends. Germline lookup yields CDR1 SEHNR and CDR2 FQNEAQ (reference sequence). This CDR3 has 14 residues. The CDR3 region has the DNA TGTGCCAGCAGCTTTGCAGACAGGTCCGAGACCCAGTACTTC. The encoded protein is CASSFADRSETQYF.